This entry lists 29 T cell receptor beta chains sequenced from one sample in a study of memory CD4+ T cells and cytomegalovirus serostatus. The sort gate was single viable CD3+CD4+CD8-CD45RO+ cells for memory CD4+ T cells. The repertoire was sequenced with immunoSEQ multiplex PCR; TCRdb's copy has only in-frame clones and lacks some. The sample shows under 55,000 clones, 65% to 80% of them seen only once. The sequenced material came from memory CD4+ T cells from blood. The receptors come from an adult in good health and CMV-seropositive.

The rearrangement links TRBV28 to TRBJ2-1, with D hard to call. Germline V gene sequence: CDR1 MDHEN, CDR2 SYDVKM. The CDR3 is 12 residues long. V dropped 7 bases and J dropped 10 bases, with 14 bases sitting between them. CDR3 in amino acids: CASTKGIGEQFF. The CDR3 coding sequence is TGTGCCAGCACTAAGGGTATAGGCGAGCAGTTCTTC.

This chain uses TRBV25-1 with TRBJ2-7; TRBD2 aligns across 8 bases. Germline trimming cut 7 bases from V and 3 bases from J; bases unmatched to any gene: 5. This CDR3 is built from 13 residues. Germline CDR1 is MGHDK and CDR2 is SYGVNS. For the CDR3, the DNA is TGTGCCAGCAAAGGCGGGGGGCTCTACGAGCAGTACTTC. Its translation: CASKGGGLYEQYF.

The V call is TRBV18, the J call TRBJ2-3; D ambiguous. Germline lookup yields CDR1 KGHSH and CDR2 LQKENI. CDR3 length: 12 amino acids. Trimming took 3 bases from V and 6 from J, leaving 7 bases between them. CDR3 DNA: TGTGCCAGCTCACCCCTTGGTGATACGCAGTATTTT. Residues: CASSPLGDTQYF.

The genes are TRBV18 and TRBJ1-2, with 7 bases fitting TRBD1. CDR1 KGHSH and CDR2 LQKENI come from the germline V gene. CDR3 size: 15 residues. V trimming: 2 bases; J trimming: 3 bases; junction bases outside the gene matches: 6. As DNA, the CDR3 is TGTGCCAGCTCACCAGTGGCAGGGGGGGACTATGGCTACACCTTC. Protein: CASSPVAGGDYGYTF.

The V gene is TRBV7-8, the J gene TRBJ2-1, with D uncertain. The CDR3 has 13 amino acids. V lost 0 bases and J 2 bases, leaving 2 bases between the germline ends. Germline V CDR1 and CDR2: SGHVS, FQNEAQ. The DNA of the CDR3 is TGTGCCAGCAGCTTAGCGACCTACAATGAGCAGTTCTTC. Encoded protein: CASSLATYNEQFF.

The chain is built from TRBV5-5 and TRBJ1-1, with D perhaps matching TRBD1 (6 bases). V was shortened by 1 base and J by 5 bases, with 21 bases between the two germline ends. Germline V lookup: CDR1 SGHKS, CDR2 YYEKEE (reference sequence). CDR3 length: 17 residues. The chain's CDR3 is CASSLILSGAVRTEAFF. The CDR3 region has the DNA TGTGCCAGCAGCTTGATATTGTCAGGGGCTGTCAGGACTGAAGCTTTCTTT.

This rearrangement joins TRBV4-1 to TRBJ1-6; no clear D. Germline values: CDR1 MGHRA, CDR2 YSYEKL. This CDR3 contains 18 residues. The V end was cut by 4 bases, the J end by 0 bases, with 16 bases between. In DNA, the CDR3 is TGCGCCAGCAGCCTCGATACCCTTGGGAGCTCCTATAATTCACCCCTCCACTTT. Encoded protein: CASSLDTLGSSYNSPLHF.

This clone was recorded only once. The V gene is TRBV4-2, the J gene TRBJ2-1; 9 bases match TRBD2. With V trimmed by 0 bases and J by 3 bases, 6 bases remained unmatched. Germline values: CDR1 LGHNA, CDR2 YNFKEQ. This CDR3 spans 17 amino acids. The CDR3 nucleotides are TGTGCCAGCAGCCAAGAGGTAGCGGGAGCCGGCTACAATGAGCAGTTCTTC. This gives the protein CASSQEVAGAGYNEQFF.

The table lists this clone with a count of one. V is TRBV11-1 and J is TRBJ1-5; D unresolved. There are 13 residues in the CDR3. CDR1 and CDR2 (germline): SGHAT, FQDESV (reference sequence). V was shortened by 0 bases and J by 1 base, with 1 base between the two germline ends. CDR3 in amino acids: CASSLASNQPQHF. DNA for the CDR3: TGTGCCAGCAGCTTAGCCAGCAATCAGCCCCAGCATTTT.

This chain uses TRBV5-4 with TRBJ2-5; 16 positions match TRBD2. J was trimmed by 4 bases and V by 3 bases; bases with no gene match: 12. Germline CDR1 is SGHNT and CDR2 is YYREEE (reference sequence). The CDR3 extends over 19 amino acids. The CDR3 is CASSYSFTGLAGGGETQYF. The CDR3 bases are TGTGCCAGCAGCTACAGCTTTACGGGACTAGCGGGAGGGGGAGAGACCCAGTACTTC.

The chain couples TRBV7-2 to TRBJ2-6; unclear D gene. V lost 5 bases and J lost 6, with 2 bases in between. The CDR3 length is 11 residues. Looked up from germline, CDR1 is SGHTA and CDR2 is FQGNSA. CDR3 protein: CASSPANVLTF. In nucleotides, the CDR3 is TGTGCCAGCAGCCCGGCCAACGTCCTGACTTTC.

The chain recombines TRBV7-9 with TRBJ2-2; D not resolved. Germline V gives CDR1 SEHNR, CDR2 FQNEAQ (reference sequence). The CDR3 totals 16 residues. V lost 5 bases and J lost 1, with 14 bases in between. CDR3 DNA sequence: TGTGCCAGCAGCCATCAGGCACGGAAGAACACCGGGGAGCTGTTTTTT. This encodes CASSHQARKNTGELFF.

The rearrangement joins TRBV11-3 to TRBJ2-2, with TRBD2 as a possible D gene (5 bases). Looked up from germline, CDR1 is SGHNT and CDR2 is YENEEA. This CDR3 comprises 13 residues. Trimming cost V 1 base and J 9 bases, with 9 bases left between them. CDR3 sequence reads: CASSLGGGRELFF. CDR3 bases: TGTGCCAGCAGCTTAGGTGGAGGCCGGGAGCTGTTTTTT.

This clone was picked up one time. J is TRBJ2-1 and V is TRBV7-9; 8 bases are a match to TRBD2. CDR3 length: 15 amino acids. Unmatched junction bases numbered 9, after V lost 2 bases and J lost 9 bases. Germline lookup yields CDR1 SEHNR and CDR2 FQNEAQ (reference sequence). The CDR3 sequence: CASSLRSGGRGEQFF. The CDR3 DNA reads TGTGCCAGCAGCTTAAGGTCGGGAGGGCGGGGTGAGCAGTTCTTC.

The J gene is TRBJ2-3, the V gene TRBV11-2; TRBD2 might be the D (6 bases). The CDR3 runs 16 residues. CDR1 is SGHAT and CDR2 is FQNNGV in the germline V gene. V dropped 0 bases and J dropped 0 bases, with 10 bases sitting between them. The CDR3 DNA reads as TGTGCCAGCAGCTTAGACCCCCTAGCGAGCACAGATACGCAGTATTTT. This encodes CASSLDPLASTDTQYF.

The chain carries TRBV6-6 and TRBJ2-7, with 7 bases lining up with TRBD1. Trimming took 6 bases from V and 1 from J; bases not matched to a gene: 0. CDR1 and CDR2 (germline): MNHNY, SVGAGI (reference sequence). The CDR3 has 12 amino acids. The CDR3 DNA is TGTGCCAGCAGGGACAGGTCCTACGAGCAGTACTTC. It specifies CASRDRSYEQYF.

V usage is TRBV18 and J usage is TRBJ2-7, with D possibly TRBD1 on 6 matching bases. The CDR3 loop spans 14 amino acids. Deletions cut 3 bases from V and 1 base from J, with 10 bases between. Germline V CDR1 and CDR2: KGHSH, LQKENI. DNA of the CDR3: TGTGCCAGCTCACCTAGGACAGCTTCCTACGAGCAGTACTTC. Translating it yields CASSPRTASYEQYF.

This clone was seen a single time. The V call is TRBV6-5, the J call TRBJ2-1; TRBD1 matches 9 bases. The CDR3 spans 16 residues. Per germline, CDR1 MNHEY and CDR2 SVGAGI. Unmatched junction bases numbered 11, after V lost 4 bases and J lost 7 bases. CDR3 loop: CASSSGTGSTRNEQFF. As DNA, the CDR3 is TGTGCCAGCAGTTCCGGGACAGGGAGTACCCGAAATGAGCAGTTCTTC.

The V call is TRBV4-2, the J call TRBJ1-6; 9 bases agree with TRBD1. Germline assignment: CDR1 LGHNA and CDR2 YNFKEQ. The CDR3 contains 18 residues. The junction had 10 bases not matched to a gene; V was cut back by 0 bases and J by 7 bases. CDR3: CASSQDSLGTGNNSPLHF. In DNA form, the CDR3 reads TGTGCCAGCAGCCAAGACTCCCTCGGGACAGGGAACAATTCACCCCTCCACTTT.

This clone was seen a few times. The chain joins TRBV11-3 to TRBJ2-1; 16 positions agree with TRBD2. Trimming took 5 bases from V and 5 from J; bases not matched to a gene: 6. Germline CDR1 reads SGHNT; CDR2 reads YENEEA. The CDR3 has 17 residues. CDR3 sequence: CASSTGTSGRGDNEQFF. CDR3 nucleotide sequence: TGTGCCAGCAGCACCGGGACTAGCGGGAGGGGCGACAATGAGCAGTTCTTC.

This clone has a handful of counts. The rearrangement joins TRBV29-1 to TRBJ2-1; 8 bases are a match to TRBD2. J lost 3 bases, V lost 8 bases, and 6 bases had no gene match. Germline values: CDR1 SQVTM, CDR2 ANQGSEA. The CDR3 extends over 13 amino acids. Here the CDR3 reads CSCSGIIYNEQFF. The CDR3, as DNA: TGCAGCTGTAGCGGGATTATCTACAATGAGCAGTTCTTC.

The genes are TRBV30 and TRBJ1-2, with unresolved D. Trimming pared 2 bases from V and 8 bases from J, leaving 18 bases between. This CDR3 contains 14 residues. Germline V CDR1 and CDR2: GTSNPN, SVGIG (reference sequence). CDR3 bases: TGTGCCTGGAGTCCCCCAAGCCGACCGGGCGGCTACACCTTC. As protein: CAWSPPSRPGGYTF. Supplemented by reference TRBV30 and TRBJ1-2, the full variable domain reads SQTIHQWPATLVQPVGSPLSLECTVEGTSNPNLYWYRQAAGRGLQLLFYSVGIGQISSEVPQNLSASRPQDRQFILSSKKLLLSDSGFYLCAWSPPSRPGGYTFGSGTRLTVV.

The chain is built from TRBV19 and TRBJ2-6, with TRBD1 matching 10 bases. The V gene end was trimmed by 7 bases and the J gene end by 4 bases; junction bases not matched to a gene: 10. CDR3 size: 17 residues. CDR1 is LNHDA, CDR2 SQIVND, per germline (reference sequence). This CDR3 reads CASKLGTGVRGANVLTF. The CDR3 nucleotides are TGTGCCAGTAAATTGGGGACAGGGGTAAGAGGGGCCAACGTCCTGACTTTC.

This chain connects TRBV2 to TRBJ2-4; possibly TRBD1 for D (5 bases). Germline-derived CDR1 and CDR2 are SNHLY and FYNNEI. Trimming shortened V by 3 bases and J by 3 bases, and 9 bases separated the two germline ends. The CDR3 covers 14 residues. The DNA of the CDR3 is TGTGCCAGCAGTGATAGGGGTGGCAAAAACATTCAGTACTTC. Protein: CASSDRGGKNIQYF.

V gene TRBV5-1 combines with J gene TRBJ2-6; no reliable D call. V was pared by 7 bases and J by 0 bases, with 11 bases between. The CDR3 sequence is 15 residues long. Germline CDR1 SGHRS, CDR2 YFSETQ. The CDR3 here is CASGLTASGANVLTF. As DNA, the CDR3 is TGCGCCAGCGGATTGACGGCCTCTGGGGCCAACGTCCTGACTTTC.

V usage is TRBV7-2 and J usage is TRBJ2-4; D perhaps matches TRBD1 (5 bases). The germline V and J ends were trimmed by 5 bases and 0 bases, with 20 bases remaining between them. Germline assignment: CDR1 SGHTA and CDR2 FQGNSA. CDR3 length equals 18 residues. The chain's CDR3 is CASSPRFQGPLAKNIQYF. CDR3 nucleotides: TGTGCCAGCAGCCCTCGGTTCCAGGGTCCGTTAGCCAAAAACATTCAGTACTTC. Filled out from reference TRBV7-2 and TRBJ2-4, the complete variable domain reads GAGVSQSPSNKVTEKGKDVELRCDPISGHTALYWYRQSLGQGLEFLIYFQGNSAPDKSGLPSDRFSAERTGGSVSTLTIQRTQQEDSAVYLCASSPRFQGPLAKNIQYFGAGTRLSVL.

The V and J genes are TRBV4-3 and TRBJ2-1, with TRBD1 matching over 7 bases. Germline CDR1 LGHNA, CDR2 YSLEER. Unmatched junction bases numbered 8, after V lost 3 bases and J lost 12 bases. This CDR3 comprises 13 residues. CDR3 sequence (DNA): TGCGCCAGCAGCCAGGGCTCCCGGACAGGGCAGTTCTTC. It translates to CASSQGSRTGQFF.

The V and J genes are TRBV7-9 and TRBJ2-1; no clear D gene. Germline assignment: CDR1 SEHNR and CDR2 FQNEAQ (reference sequence). This CDR3 is built from 14 residues. V shed 6 bases and J shed 5 bases, with 14 bases lying between them. The CDR3 nucleotides are TGTGCCAGCAGGCGGAGCGCACAAGACAATGAGCAGTTCTTC. This encodes CASRRSAQDNEQFF.

The chain employs TRBV19 and TRBJ1-1, with TRBD1 as a possible D gene (6 bases). CDR1 LNHDA and CDR2 SQIVND come from the germline V gene (reference sequence). The CDR3 covers 15 residues. Trimming took off 7 bases at V and 3 bases at J, with 18 bases between the two ends. The CDR3 bases are TGTGCCAGTATGGACCCATTGGGGGCCGACACTGAAGCTTTCTTT. Its protein product is CASMDPLGADTEAFF.